The rows below give T cell receptor beta chains drawn from one sample of a study of blood T cell repertoires in COVID-19. Repertoires were generated with immunoSEQ multiplex PCR, while TCRdb's copy carries only in-frame clones and drops some. Seen here are about 190,000 clones, 65% to 85% observed once, and the top ten hold approximately 3%. The sample consisted of PBMCs or T cells enriched from blood (not recorded which). The receptors were gathered from a woman in her twenties or thirties who had recovered from COVID-19. Each CDR3 is given with its conserved first and last residue. Fields, in order: clone size, V gene, J gene, CDR3 length, D gene, CDR3 DNA, CDR3 protein. The D gene is left open where the match is weak. Expanded clones are given a class, and other clones once, few, many or no size at all.

abundance: -
v_gene: TRBV27
j_gene: TRBJ1-6
len: 16
d_gene: -
CDR3nt: TGTGCCAGCAGTTTATCCCTACAGGGTTATAATTCACCCCTCCACTTT
CDR3aa: CASSLSLQGYNSPLHF

abundance: few
v_gene: TRBV6-6
j_gene: TRBJ1-6
len: 17
d_gene: TRBD1
CDR3nt: TGTGCCAGCAGTCCTAGGACAGGGGGCCGTTGGAATTCACCCCTCCACTTT
CDR3aa: CASSPRTGGRWNSPLHF

abundance: -
v_gene: TRBV5-1
j_gene: TRBJ2-1
len: 14
d_gene: -
CDR3nt: TGCGCCAGCAAAGGACAGAGCTCCTACAATGAGCAGTTCTTC
CDR3aa: CASKGQSSYNEQFF

abundance: -
v_gene: TRBV4-2
j_gene: TRBJ1-2
len: 16
d_gene: -
CDR3nt: TGTGCCAGCAACAAAGGGGCAGGCGGGACTAACTATGGCTACACCTTC
CDR3aa: CASNKGAGGTNYGYTF

abundance: -
v_gene: TRBV5-1
j_gene: TRBJ1-1
len: 15
d_gene: TRBD1
CDR3nt: TGCGCCAGCCAGATGATAGCAGGGGGCTTAATTTCAGCTTTCTTT
CDR3aa: CASQMIAGGLISAFF

abundance: once
v_gene: TRBV7-3
j_gene: TRBJ2-2
len: 17
d_gene: TRBD1
CDR3nt: TGTGCCAGCAGCTTAACGCCTCCGGACAGGGCGGGCGGGGAGCTGTTTTTT
CDR3aa: CASSLTPPDRAGGELFF

abundance: -
v_gene: TRBV5-1
j_gene: TRBJ2-3
len: 15
d_gene: TRBD1
CDR3nt: TGCGCCAGCAGCCGTACAGGGGGCCCCACAGATACGCAGTATTTT
CDR3aa: CASSRTGGPTDTQYF

abundance: -
v_gene: TRBV6-2/TRBV6-3
j_gene: TRBJ1-1
len: 12
d_gene: -
CDR3nt: TGTGCCAGCAGCCTCGGGGGGGCTGAAGCTTTCTTT
CDR3aa: CASSLGGAEAFF

abundance: -
v_gene: TRBV29-1
j_gene: TRBJ1-1
len: 12
d_gene: TRBD1
CDR3nt: TGCAGCGAGGTAACAGGGGTAACTGAAGCTTTCTTT
CDR3aa: CSEVTGVTEAFF

abundance: -
v_gene: TRBV7-6
j_gene: TRBJ2-3
len: 16
d_gene: -
CDR3nt: TGTGCCAGCAGCCCGAAGGGTGGCGGGAACACAGATACGCAGTATTTT
CDR3aa: CASSPKGGGNTDTQYF

abundance: -
v_gene: TRBV7-2
j_gene: TRBJ1-2
len: 15
d_gene: TRBD1
CDR3nt: TGTGCCAGCAGCGAGAGGGGGAGACAGGGGTTAGGCTACACCTTC
CDR3aa: CASSERGRQGLGYTF

abundance: -
v_gene: TRBV6-5
j_gene: TRBJ1-2
len: 15
d_gene: -
CDR3nt: TGTGCCAGCAGAAGTCATGGACAGAACAGTTATGGCTACACCTTC
CDR3aa: CASRSHGQNSYGYTF

abundance: -
v_gene: TRBV28
j_gene: TRBJ2-6
len: 19
d_gene: TRBD2
CDR3nt: TGTGCCAGCAGCTCAATGGGACTAGCGGGTTTGACTGGGGCCAACGTCCTGACTTTC
CDR3aa: CASSSMGLAGLTGANVLTF

abundance: -
v_gene: TRBV7-3
j_gene: TRBJ2-2
len: 14
d_gene: TRBD2
CDR3nt: TGTGCCAGCAGCATCCTAGCGGGGACCGGGGAGCTGTTTTTT
CDR3aa: CASSILAGTGELFF

abundance: -
v_gene: TRBV5-4
j_gene: TRBJ2-3
len: 12
d_gene: -
CDR3nt: TGTGCCAGCAGCTCGTCGGGAGATACGCAGTATTTT
CDR3aa: CASSSSGDTQYF

abundance: -
v_gene: TRBV5-6
j_gene: TRBJ2-7
len: 18
d_gene: TRBD2
CDR3nt: TGTGCCAGCAGCTCGCCGGGACTAGCGGGATTTTCTACTTACGAGCAGTACTTC
CDR3aa: CASSSPGLAGFSTYEQYF

abundance: -
v_gene: TRBV6-5
j_gene: TRBJ2-1
len: 14
d_gene: TRBD1
CDR3nt: TGTGCCAGCACGAGACAGGGCATTTACAATGAGCAGTTCTTC
CDR3aa: CASTRQGIYNEQFF

abundance: few
v_gene: TRBV10-3
j_gene: TRBJ1-5
len: 13
d_gene: -
CDR3nt: TGTGCCATCAGTGCCGGGGGAGGGAAGCCCCAGCATTTT
CDR3aa: CAISAGGGKPQHF

abundance: -
v_gene: TRBV4-2
j_gene: TRBJ2-7
len: 14
d_gene: -
CDR3nt: TGTGCCAGCAGCCATGGCCTAGACCGGATGGAGCAGTACTTC
CDR3aa: CASSHGLDRMEQYF

abundance: -
v_gene: TRBV19
j_gene: TRBJ1-1
len: 13
d_gene: -
CDR3nt: TGTGCCACCTCCCCGCCGGTGAACACTGAAGCTTTCTTT
CDR3aa: CATSPPVNTEAFF

abundance: -
v_gene: TRBV18
j_gene: TRBJ1-1
len: 16
d_gene: -
CDR3nt: TGTGCCAGCTCACCACGGGGGCAGGGACGGAGCACTGAAGCTTTCTTT
CDR3aa: CASSPRGQGRSTEAFF

abundance: -
v_gene: TRBV7-6
j_gene: TRBJ1-2
len: 15
d_gene: TRBD1
CDR3nt: TGTGCCAGCAGCCCCGGGGTGGGACAGGGTACTGGCTACACCTTC
CDR3aa: CASSPGVGQGTGYTF

abundance: -
v_gene: TRBV5-6
j_gene: TRBJ1-3
len: 14
d_gene: -
CDR3nt: TGTGCCAGCAGCTACACCATTCCTGGAAACACCATATATTTT
CDR3aa: CASSYTIPGNTIYF

abundance: -
v_gene: TRBV15
j_gene: TRBJ2-5
len: 15
d_gene: -
CDR3nt: TGTGCCACCAGCAGAGATCGGGCAGGGAAAGAGACCCAGTACTTC
CDR3aa: CATSRDRAGKETQYF

abundance: -
v_gene: TRBV29-1
j_gene: TRBJ1-2
len: 11
d_gene: -
CDR3nt: TGCAGCGCGACACAGGGATATGGCTACACCTTC
CDR3aa: CSATQGYGYTF

abundance: -
v_gene: TRBV25-1
j_gene: TRBJ1-2
len: 14
d_gene: TRBD1
CDR3nt: TGTGCCAGCAGTGGAGGACAGGGGTACTATGGCTACACCTTC
CDR3aa: CASSGGQGYYGYTF

abundance: -
v_gene: TRBV18
j_gene: TRBJ1-4
len: 15
d_gene: TRBD1
CDR3nt: TGTGCCAGCTCACCACGACAGGGGGGCGATGAAAAACTGTTTTTT
CDR3aa: CASSPRQGGDEKLFF

abundance: -
v_gene: TRBV2
j_gene: TRBJ2-5
len: 16
d_gene: TRBD2
CDR3nt: TGTGCCAGCAGTCCGGAACTAGCGGGGATACAAGAGACCCAGTACTTC
CDR3aa: CASSPELAGIQETQYF

abundance: -
v_gene: TRBV28
j_gene: TRBJ1-2
len: 15
d_gene: -
CDR3nt: TGTGCCAGCAGTTCAAAATCGGGACTTAACTATGGCTACACCTTC
CDR3aa: CASSSKSGLNYGYTF

abundance: -
v_gene: TRBV18
j_gene: TRBJ1-2
len: 14
d_gene: -
CDR3nt: TGTGCCAGCTCACCAGCCCGCGAGAACTATGGCTACACCTTC
CDR3aa: CASSPARENYGYTF

abundance: -
v_gene: TRBV3-1/TRBV3-2
j_gene: TRBJ2-3
len: 16
d_gene: -
CDR3nt: TGTGCCAGCAGCCAACATAGGGGCCTAAGCACAGATACGCAGTATTTT
CDR3aa: CASSQHRGLSTDTQYF

abundance: -
v_gene: TRBV9
j_gene: TRBJ2-3
len: 16
d_gene: TRBD2
CDR3nt: TGTGCCAGCAGCGTAGGATTAGCGGGGGGTGGTATAACGCAGTATTTT
CDR3aa: CASSVGLAGGGITQYF

abundance: few
v_gene: TRBV7-2
j_gene: TRBJ1-2
len: 13
d_gene: -
CDR3nt: TGTGCCAGCAGCTTAGAGCCCGGGGGTGGCTACACCTTC
CDR3aa: CASSLEPGGGYTF

abundance: -
v_gene: TRBV5-6
j_gene: TRBJ1-2
len: 12
d_gene: -
CDR3nt: TGTGCCAGCAGCCTCCAGTCATATGGCTACACCTTC
CDR3aa: CASSLQSYGYTF

abundance: -
v_gene: TRBV7-2
j_gene: TRBJ2-5
len: 14
d_gene: TRBD1
CDR3nt: TGTGCCAGCACCCCACAGGGGGTGGAAGAGACCCAGTACTTC
CDR3aa: CASTPQGVEETQYF

abundance: -
v_gene: TRBV6-6
j_gene: TRBJ1-2
len: 17
d_gene: TRBD1
CDR3nt: TGTGCCAGCAGTCCTACACCAACCGGGACAGACTTCTATGGCTACACCTTC
CDR3aa: CASSPTPTGTDFYGYTF

abundance: -
v_gene: TRBV2
j_gene: TRBJ1-4
len: 15
d_gene: TRBD1
CDR3nt: TGTGCCAGCAGCCCATCGGGACAGGGTGGTGAAAAACTGTTTTTT
CDR3aa: CASSPSGQGGEKLFF

abundance: -
v_gene: TRBV28
j_gene: TRBJ2-1
len: 11
d_gene: -
CDR3nt: TGTGCCAGCACCCTCCTGCGCGAGCAGTTCTTC
CDR3aa: CASTLLREQFF

abundance: few
v_gene: TRBV29-1
j_gene: TRBJ1-3
len: 13
d_gene: -
CDR3nt: TGCAGCGTTGTCTCCACAGCCAGAAACACCATATATTTT
CDR3aa: CSVVSTARNTIYF

abundance: -
v_gene: TRBV30
j_gene: TRBJ1-2
len: 12
d_gene: -
CDR3nt: TGTGCCTGGAACCAGGGAGGGTATGGCTACACCTTC
CDR3aa: CAWNQGGYGYTF